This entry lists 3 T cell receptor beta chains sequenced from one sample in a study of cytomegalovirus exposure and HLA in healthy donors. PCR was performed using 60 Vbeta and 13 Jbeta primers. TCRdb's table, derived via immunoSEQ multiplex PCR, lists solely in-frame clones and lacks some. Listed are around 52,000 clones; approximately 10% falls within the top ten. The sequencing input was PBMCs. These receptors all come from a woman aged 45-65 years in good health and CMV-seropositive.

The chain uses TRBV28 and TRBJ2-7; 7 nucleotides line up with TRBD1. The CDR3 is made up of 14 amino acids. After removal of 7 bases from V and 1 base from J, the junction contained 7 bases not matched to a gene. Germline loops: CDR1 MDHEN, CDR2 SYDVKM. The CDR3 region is CASKPGTVSYEQYF. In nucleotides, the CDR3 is TGTGCCAGCAAACCAGGGACAGTTTCCTACGAGCAGTACTTC.

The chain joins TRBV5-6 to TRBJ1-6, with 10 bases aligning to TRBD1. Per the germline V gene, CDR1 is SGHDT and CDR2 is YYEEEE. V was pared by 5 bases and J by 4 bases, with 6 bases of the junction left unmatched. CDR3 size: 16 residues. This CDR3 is CASSVTGGAYNSPLHF. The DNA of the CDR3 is TGTGCCAGCAGTGTGACAGGGGGCGCGTATAATTCACCCCTCCACTTT.

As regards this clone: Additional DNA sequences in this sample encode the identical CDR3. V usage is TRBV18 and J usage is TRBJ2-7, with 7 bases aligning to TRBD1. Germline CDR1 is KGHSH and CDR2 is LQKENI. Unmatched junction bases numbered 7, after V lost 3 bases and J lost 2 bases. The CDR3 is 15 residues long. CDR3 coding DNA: TGTGCCAGCTCACCCCCGGACAGGTCGACCTACGAGCAGTACTTC. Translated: CASSPPDRSTYEQYF.